This paragraph reports one TCR beta chain. Germline values: CDR1 SGHRS, CDR2 YFSETQ. The CDR3 is made up of 15 amino acids. The data are from a study of monozygotic twins with inflammatory bowel disease. Each of TCRalpha and TCRbeta cDNA went through two nested PCRs, lasting about 16 and 10 cycles. One entry per CDR3 protein, without DNA, is what TCRdb gives after re-calling the 5' RACE reads. The sample has 200,000 to 250,000 distinct CDR3 sequences. Input material: blood. The V gene is TRBV5-1, the J gene TRBJ2-1; with no DNA, the TCRdb D assignment of TRBD2 cannot be verified. The sequence was obtained from a human donor with ulcerative colitis or Crohn's disease, or a healthy co-twin of an affected twin (not recorded which). CDR3 amino acids: CASSLVGGARDEQFF.